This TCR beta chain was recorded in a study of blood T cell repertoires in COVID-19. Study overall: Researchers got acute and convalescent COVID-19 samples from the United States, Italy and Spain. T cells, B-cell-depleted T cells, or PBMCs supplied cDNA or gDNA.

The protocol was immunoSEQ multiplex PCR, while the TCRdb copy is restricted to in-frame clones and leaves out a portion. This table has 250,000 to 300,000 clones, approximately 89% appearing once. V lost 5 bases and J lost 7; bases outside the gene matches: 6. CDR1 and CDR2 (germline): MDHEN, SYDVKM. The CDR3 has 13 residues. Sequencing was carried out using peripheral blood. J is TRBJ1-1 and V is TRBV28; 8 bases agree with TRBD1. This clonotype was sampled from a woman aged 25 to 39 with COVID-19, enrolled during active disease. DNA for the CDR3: TGTGCCAGCAGTCACAACAGGGGGGGTGAAGCTTTCTTT. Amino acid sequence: CASSHNRGGEAFF.